This TCR beta chain was documented in a study of shared clonotypes between healthy human individuals. General study results and limits: Estimated clonotype richness was generally higher in naive than memory subsets. Depth was large, yet rarefaction showed that sorted-subset sequencing was incomplete.

The sorted-subset replicate PCRs were given about 210 ng DNA, which is 31,000 or so T cell genomes. The assay was immunoSEQ multiplex PCR, and TCRdb's table has in-frame clones only and misses some. Of 950,000 to 1,300,000 clones listed, under 80% were seen once; the top ten hold approximately 1.5%. As to this clone: The antigen is undetermined.

The clonotype was recovered from a man between 18 and 29 years old in good health. The sequenced sample was memory CD4+ T cells sorted from blood. Subset indicated: CD45RA-negative fraction.

The CDR3 DNA is TGTGCCAGCTCCCTAACGACGGGGGAGATCACTGAAGCTTTCTTT. Protein: CASSLTTGEITEAFF. The chain uses TRBV18 and TRBJ1-1; D might be TRBD1 (5 bases). V lost 6 bases and J 4 bases, leaving 18 bases between the germline ends. The CDR3 sequence is 15 residues long. Germline values: CDR1 KGHSH, CDR2 LQKENI.